What follows describes a single TCR beta chain. This entry belongs to a study of blood T cell repertoires in COVID-19. About the study: The study drew acute and convalescent COVID-19 samples from the United States, Italy and Spain. T cells, B-cell-depleted T cells, or PBMCs provided the cDNA or gDNA that served as material.

Per the study methods: It was from reference gene primer amplification that nucleated cell counts were estimated. Data came from immunoSEQ multiplex PCR; TCRdb stores just in-frame clones and leaves some out. V and J calls and clone size come straight from that table; D and trimming were deduced from the DNA. The table shows 70,000 to 100,000 clones, with about 71% occurring only once. V shed 2 bases and J shed 2 bases, with 17 bases lying between them. Germline-derived CDR1 and CDR2 are SGHDT and YYEEEE. CDR3 length: 16 amino acids. This sequence originates from a woman between 45 and 65 years old with acute or convalescent COVID-19. Sequenced: peripheral blood. The chain uses TRBV5-6 and TRBJ2-7, with D tentatively TRBD2 (6 bases). The CDR3: CASSFTPGLRPYEQYF. The DNA of the CDR3 is TGTGCCAGCAGCTTTACTCCGGGACTCCGTCCCTACGAGCAGTACTTC.